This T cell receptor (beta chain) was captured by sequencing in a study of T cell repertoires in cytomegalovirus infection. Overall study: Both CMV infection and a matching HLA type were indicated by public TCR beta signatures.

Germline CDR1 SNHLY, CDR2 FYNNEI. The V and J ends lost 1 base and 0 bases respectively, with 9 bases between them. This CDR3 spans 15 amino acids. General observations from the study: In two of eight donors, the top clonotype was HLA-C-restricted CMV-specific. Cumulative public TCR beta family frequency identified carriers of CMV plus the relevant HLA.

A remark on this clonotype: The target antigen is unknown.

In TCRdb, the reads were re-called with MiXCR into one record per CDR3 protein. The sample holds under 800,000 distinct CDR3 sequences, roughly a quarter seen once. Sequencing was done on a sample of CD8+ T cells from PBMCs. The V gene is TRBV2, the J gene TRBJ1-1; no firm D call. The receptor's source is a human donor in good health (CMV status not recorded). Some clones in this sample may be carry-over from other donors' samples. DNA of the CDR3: TGTGCCAGCAGTGAAGTTAATTCGGTGAACACTGAAGCTTTCTTT. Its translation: CASSEVNSVNTEAFF.